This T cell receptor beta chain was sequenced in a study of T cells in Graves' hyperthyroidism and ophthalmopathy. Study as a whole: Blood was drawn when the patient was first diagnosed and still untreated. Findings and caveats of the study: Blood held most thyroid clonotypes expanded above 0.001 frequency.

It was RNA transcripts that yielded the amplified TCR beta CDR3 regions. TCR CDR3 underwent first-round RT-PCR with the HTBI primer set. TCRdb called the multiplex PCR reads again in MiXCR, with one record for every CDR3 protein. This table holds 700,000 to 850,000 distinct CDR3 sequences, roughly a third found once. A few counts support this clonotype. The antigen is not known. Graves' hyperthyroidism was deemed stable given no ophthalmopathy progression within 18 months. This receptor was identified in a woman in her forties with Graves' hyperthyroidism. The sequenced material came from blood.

For the CDR3, the DNA is TGTGCCAGCAGTGAAGGGACAGGGACGAACTTCTATGGCTACACCTTC. This encodes CASSEGTGTNFYGYTF. The chain combines TRBV6-1 with TRBJ1-2; TRBD1 matches 8 bases. V gave up 1 base and J gave up 4 bases; unmatched junction bases: 8. The CDR3 is 16 residues long. In germline, CDR1 is MNHNS, CDR2 SASEGT.